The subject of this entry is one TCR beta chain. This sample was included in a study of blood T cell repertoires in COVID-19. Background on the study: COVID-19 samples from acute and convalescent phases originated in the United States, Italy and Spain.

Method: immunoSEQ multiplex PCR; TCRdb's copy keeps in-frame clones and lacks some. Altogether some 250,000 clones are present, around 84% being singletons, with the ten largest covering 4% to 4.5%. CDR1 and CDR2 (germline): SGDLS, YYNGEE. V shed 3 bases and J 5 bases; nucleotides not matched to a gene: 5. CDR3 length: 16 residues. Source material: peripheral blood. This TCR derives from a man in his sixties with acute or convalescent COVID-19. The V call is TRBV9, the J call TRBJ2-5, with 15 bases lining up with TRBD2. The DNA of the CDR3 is TGTGCCAGCAGCGCCGGACTAGCGGGGGGGCCGGAGACCCAGTACTTC. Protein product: CASSAGLAGGPETQYF.